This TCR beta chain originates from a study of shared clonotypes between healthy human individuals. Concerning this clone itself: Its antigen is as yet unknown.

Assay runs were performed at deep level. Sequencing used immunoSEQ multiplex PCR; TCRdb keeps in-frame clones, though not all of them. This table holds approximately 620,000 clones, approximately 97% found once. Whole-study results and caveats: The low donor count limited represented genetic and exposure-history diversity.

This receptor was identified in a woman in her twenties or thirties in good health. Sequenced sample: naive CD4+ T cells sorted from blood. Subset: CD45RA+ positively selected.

The CDR3 here is CASSSLGGVSGNTIYF. The DNA for the CDR3 is TGTGCCAGCAGTTCGCTAGGGGGAGTCTCTGGAAACACCATATATTTT. The chain employs TRBV27 and TRBJ1-3; D perhaps matches TRBD1 (6 bases). Germline V gene data show CDR1 as MNHEY and CDR2 as SMNVEV (reference sequence). CDR3 length: 16 amino acids. Trimming removed 4 bases at V and 0 bases at J, with 13 bases between.